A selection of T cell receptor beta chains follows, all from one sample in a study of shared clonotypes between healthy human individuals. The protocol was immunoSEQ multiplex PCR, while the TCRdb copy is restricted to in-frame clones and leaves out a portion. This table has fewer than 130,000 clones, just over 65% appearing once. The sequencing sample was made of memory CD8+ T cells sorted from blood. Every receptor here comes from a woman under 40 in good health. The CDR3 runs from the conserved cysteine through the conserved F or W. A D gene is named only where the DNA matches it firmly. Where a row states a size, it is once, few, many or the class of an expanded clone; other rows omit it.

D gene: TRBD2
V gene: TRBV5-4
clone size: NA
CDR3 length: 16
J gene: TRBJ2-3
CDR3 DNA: TGTGCCAGCAGCTTGGGCACTAGCGGGAGAACAGATACGCAGTATTTT
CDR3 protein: CASSLGTSGRTDTQYF

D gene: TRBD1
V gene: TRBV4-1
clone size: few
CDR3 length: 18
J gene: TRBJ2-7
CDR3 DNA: TGCGCCAGCAGCCAAGTAATACTAAGACAGGGCTCTCTCTACGAGCAGTACTTC
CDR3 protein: CASSQVILRQGSLYEQYF

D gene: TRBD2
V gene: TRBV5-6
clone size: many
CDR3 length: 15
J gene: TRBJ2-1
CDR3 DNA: TGTGCCAGCAGAACGGGACTAGCGGGAGGCAGTGAGCAGTTCTTC
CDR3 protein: CASRTGLAGGSEQFF

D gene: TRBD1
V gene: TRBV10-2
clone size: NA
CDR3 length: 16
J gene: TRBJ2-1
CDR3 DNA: TGCGCCAGCAGTGAGTCTGGCAGGGGGCTTAGATATGAGCAGTTCTTC
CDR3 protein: CASSESGRGLRYEQFF

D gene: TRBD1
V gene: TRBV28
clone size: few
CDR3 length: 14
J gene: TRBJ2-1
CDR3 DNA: TGTGCCAGCAGTCCCGGGACAGGAAACAATGAGCAGTTCTTC
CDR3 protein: CASSPGTGNNEQFF

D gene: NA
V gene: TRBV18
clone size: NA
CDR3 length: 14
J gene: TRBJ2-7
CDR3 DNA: TGTGCCAGCTCACGCCGGGAAAAGGCCTACGAGCAGTACTTC
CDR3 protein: CASSRREKAYEQYF

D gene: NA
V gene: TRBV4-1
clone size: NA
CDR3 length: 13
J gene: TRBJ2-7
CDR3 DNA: TGCGCCAGCAGCCGAAGGGTCTCCTACGAGCAGTACTTC
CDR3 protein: CASSRRVSYEQYF

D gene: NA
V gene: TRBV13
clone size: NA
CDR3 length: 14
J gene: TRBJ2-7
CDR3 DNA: TGTGCCAGCAGCTTAGGGGGACTGTCCTACGAGCAGTACTTC
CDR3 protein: CASSLGGLSYEQYF

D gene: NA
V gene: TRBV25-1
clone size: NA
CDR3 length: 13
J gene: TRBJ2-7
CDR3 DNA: TGTGCCAGCAGTGAACAGGGTTCTTACGAGCAGTACTTC
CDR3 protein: CASSEQGSYEQYF

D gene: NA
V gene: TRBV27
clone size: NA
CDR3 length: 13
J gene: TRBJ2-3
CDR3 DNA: TGTGCCAGCAGTAAAAGGGGGGAAGATACGCAGTATTTT
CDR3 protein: CASSKRGEDTQYF

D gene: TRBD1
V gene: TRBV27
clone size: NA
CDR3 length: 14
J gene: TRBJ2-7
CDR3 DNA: TGTGCCAGCAGACCCGGACAGGGGCTCGGCGAGCAGTACTTC
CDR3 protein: CASRPGQGLGEQYF

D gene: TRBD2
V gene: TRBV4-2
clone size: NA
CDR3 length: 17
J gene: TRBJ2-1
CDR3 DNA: TGTGCCAGCAGCCAACATAGCGGGGGACCCTCCTACAATGAGCAGTTCTTC
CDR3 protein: CASSQHSGGPSYNEQFF

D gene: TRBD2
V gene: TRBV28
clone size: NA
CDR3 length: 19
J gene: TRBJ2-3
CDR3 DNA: TGTGCCAGCAGTTTCCCACTAGCGGGAGGGTATTGGGAGACAGATACGCAGTATTTT
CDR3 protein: CASSFPLAGGYWETDTQYF

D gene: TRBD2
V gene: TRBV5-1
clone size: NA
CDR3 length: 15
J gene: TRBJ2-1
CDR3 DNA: TGCGCCAGCAGCTCCGGACTAGATTGGTTCAATGAGCAGTTCTTC
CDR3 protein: CASSSGLDWFNEQFF

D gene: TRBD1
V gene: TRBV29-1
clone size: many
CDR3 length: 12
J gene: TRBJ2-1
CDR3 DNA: TGCAGCACAGGGGGCGTCCCCAATGAGCAGTTCTTC
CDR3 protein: CSTGGVPNEQFF

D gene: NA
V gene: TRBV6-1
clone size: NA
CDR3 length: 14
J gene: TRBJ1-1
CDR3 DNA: TGTGCCAGCAGTGAATATATGGAGGGCGGGGCGGCTTTCTTT
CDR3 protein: CASSEYMEGGAAFF